One sample yielded the 20 T cell receptor beta chains listed below, sequenced in a study of blood T cell repertoires in COVID-19. The table came from immunoSEQ multiplex PCR; TCRdb's copy has only in-frame clones and leaves some out. Altogether about 140,000 clones are present, about 80% being singletons, with the ten largest covering under 9.5%. The sequenced sample consisted of peripheral blood. The receptors here all came from a human donor in a cohort sampled during active COVID-19.

The table lists this clone with a few counts. The chain carries TRBV6-5 and TRBJ2-3, with D hard to call. The V gene's germline CDR1 is MNHEY and CDR2 SVGAGI. The CDR3 has 14 residues. V was cut by 0 bases and J by 6 bases, with 10 bases left in between. The CDR3 region is CASSYSSATDTQYF. In DNA form, the CDR3 reads TGTGCCAGCAGTTACTCGAGCGCCACGGATACGCAGTATTTT.

This clone occurred once. The V call is TRBV4-2, the J call TRBJ1-1; D unclear. CDR3 length equals 14 residues. Between the trimmed V and J ends, which lost 0 bases and 1 base, there was a span of 6 bases. Germline loops: CDR1 LGHNA, CDR2 YNFKEQ. CDR3 nucleotide sequence: TGTGCCAGCAGCCAAGAACTAGGGAACACTGAAGCTTTCTTT. This translates into CASSQELGNTEAFF.

The gene calls are TRBV18 and TRBJ1-3; D gene uncertain. This CDR3 has 15 amino acids. The V end lost 2 bases, the J end lost 0 bases, and 8 bases lay between the germline ends. Germline values: CDR1 KGHSH, CDR2 LQKENI. The CDR3 region is CASSPERSSGNTIYF. The CDR3 coding sequence is TGTGCCAGCTCACCAGAGAGGAGCTCTGGAAACACCATATATTTT.

The rearrangement joins TRBV5-1 to TRBJ2-1, with D perhaps matching TRBD2 (5 bases). V dropped 0 bases and J dropped 7 bases, with 11 bases sitting between them. This CDR3 comprises 14 residues. The V gene's germline CDR1 is SGHRS and CDR2 YFSETQ. The CDR3 loop reads CASSLVRTRNEQFF. Here the CDR3 DNA reads TGCGCCAGCAGCTTGGTGAGGACTCGGAATGAGCAGTTCTTC. The whole variable domain, filled in from reference TRBV5-1 and TRBJ2-1, reads KAGVTQTPRYLIKTRGQQVTLSCSPISGHRSVSWYQQTPGQGLQFLFEYFSETQRNKGNFPGRFSGRQFSNSRSEMNVSTLELGDSALYLCASSLVRTRNEQFFGPGTRLTVL.

The chain has TRBV19 and TRBJ2-1, with 13 bases that match TRBD2. Losses at the gene ends were 6 bases for V and 0 bases for J; bases not matched to a gene: 2. Germline CDR1 and CDR2: LNHDA and SQIVND (reference sequence). The CDR3 is 16 residues long. CDR3 loop: CASRGLAGSSYNEQFF. Here the CDR3 DNA reads TGTGCCAGTAGGGGACTAGCGGGGAGCTCCTACAATGAGCAGTTCTTC.

V gene TRBV5-6 combines with J gene TRBJ1-2; D is perhaps TRBD1 (5 bases). Per germline, CDR1 SGHDT and CDR2 YYEEEE. The CDR3 is 13 residues long. The ends were cut back, 4 bases at V and 4 bases at J, with 11 bases in the middle. In DNA, the CDR3 is TGTGCCAGCAGCCGACCGACAGTCTATGGCTACACCTTC. Translated, it gives CASSRPTVYGYTF.

This chain links TRBV4-2 with TRBJ1-5; 10 bases fit TRBD1. Germline-derived CDR1 and CDR2 are LGHNA and YNFKEQ. The CDR3 consists of 16 residues. With V trimmed by 0 bases and J by 3 bases, 2 bases remained unmatched. CDR3 nucleotides: TGTGCCAGCAGCCAAGAGACAGGGGGCATCAATCAGCCCCAGCATTTT. Translated: CASSQETGGINQPQHF.

This clone was seen a few times. This rearrangement joins TRBV10-1 to TRBJ2-1; tentatively, D is TRBD2 (5 bases). Germline CDR1 is WNHNN and CDR2 is SYGVQD (reference sequence). This CDR3 is 12 amino acids long. The germline V and J ends were trimmed by 4 bases and 10 bases, with 11 bases remaining between them. CDR3 bases: TGCGCCAGCAGTGCCGGGGTTGGGGAGCAGTTCTTC. This sequence encodes CASSAGVGEQFF.

This chain joins TRBV3-1 (or the pseudogene TRBV3-2) and TRBJ2-4, with D tentatively TRBD2 (5 bases). The CDR3 sequence is 12 residues long. Germline values: CDR1 LGHDT, CDR2 YNNKEL (reference sequence). Trimming shortened V by 4 bases and J by 15 bases, and 16 bases separated the two germline ends. The DNA for the CDR3 is TGTGCCAGCAGCCTTGGAGAGGCGGGTCTGTACTTC. As protein: CASSLGEAGLYF.

This clone has only one observation. An end of the junction does not agree with germline; a read error may underlie this. The chain combines TRBV7-7 with TRBJ1-5; the D is unclear. The germline gives CDR1 SSHAT, CDR2 FNYEAQ (reference sequence). The CDR3 contains 13 residues. CDR3 residues: CASSRGPNQPQHF. The CDR3 DNA sequence: TGTGCTAGCAGCCGCGGGCCGAATCAGCCCCAGCATTTT.

The chain combines TRBV28 with TRBJ1-5; 9 positions match TRBD1. The CDR3 contains 16 residues. Germline V gene data show CDR1 as MDHEN and CDR2 as SYDVKM. Unmatched junction bases numbered 9, after V lost 5 bases and J lost 4 bases. The CDR3, as DNA: TGTGCCAGCAGTCCCGGGGGACAGGGTCGGAATCAGCCCCAGCATTTT. This encodes CASSPGGQGRNQPQHF.

The rearrangement uses TRBV5-1 and TRBJ2-5, with TRBD1 identical over 9 bases. The CDR3 covers 13 residues. V was clipped by 5 bases and J by 4 bases; unmatched bases: 3. Germline assignment: CDR1 SGHRS and CDR2 YFSETQ. CDR3 loop: CASRRQGVETQYF. DNA for the CDR3: TGCGCCAGCAGACGACAGGGGGTAGAGACCCAGTACTTC.

This chain connects TRBV5-1 to TRBJ2-1; maybe TRBD2 (5 bases). Germline CDR1 is SGHRS and CDR2 is YFSETQ. Deletions cut 2 bases from V and 4 bases from J, with 13 bases between. This CDR3 has 15 amino acids. The CDR3 DNA reads TGCGCCAGCAGCTTAGTAAAAGGGAGTTACAATGAGCAGTTCTTC. Protein product: CASSLVKGSYNEQFF.

This clone showed up just once. The rearrangement joins TRBV7-2 to TRBJ2-7; D possibly corresponds to TRBD2 (5 bases). V was clipped by 2 bases and J by 4 bases, with 15 bases between them. Germline assignment: CDR1 SGHTA and CDR2 FQGNSA. The CDR3 runs to 15 residues. The CDR3 DNA reads as TGTGCCAGCAGCTTAAGCGGCGGACTTAGTTACGAGCAGTACTTC. Protein: CASSLSGGLSYEQYF.

The V call is TRBV12-3 or TRBV12-4, the J call TRBJ1-5, with no clear D. The V end was cut by 0 bases, the J end by 9 bases, with 9 bases between. There are 13 residues in the CDR3. For the CDR3, the DNA is TGTGCCAGCAGTTTAGCAAGGGAGTTGCCCCAGCATTTT. Residues: CASSLARELPQHF.

J is TRBJ1-4 and V is TRBV10-3; 7 nucleotides agree with TRBD1. Germline assignment: CDR1 ENHRY and CDR2 SYGVKD. The CDR3 is made up of 16 amino acids. J lost 7 bases, V lost 3 bases, and 11 bases had no gene match. CDR3 residues: CAISEGLPGGREKLFF. CDR3 nucleotides: TGTGCCATCAGTGAAGGCCTGCCAGGGGGTCGTGAAAAACTGTTTTTT.

The rearrangement uses TRBV2 and TRBJ1-2, with TRBD1 matching 7 bases. V dropped 7 bases and J dropped 2; count of bases not matched to a gene: 7. The CDR3 totals 14 residues. The germline V gene encodes CDR1 SNHLY and CDR2 FYNNEI. The CDR3 nucleotides read TGTGCCAGCACGTGGACAGGCCCGAACTATGGCTACACCTTC. Protein product: CASTWTGPNYGYTF.

This clone came up once. The V call is TRBV10-3, the J call TRBJ2-1; TRBD2 matches 8 bases. The CDR3 contains 13 residues. Germline-derived CDR1 and CDR2 are ENHRY and SYGVKD. J was trimmed by 6 bases and V by 7 bases; bases with no gene match: 5. The CDR3 here is CAITSGTSNEQFF. In DNA form, the CDR3 reads TGTGCCATCACCTCCGGGACTAGCAATGAGCAGTTCTTC.

The chain links TRBV7-9 to TRBJ1-4; D is undetermined. V was shortened by 3 bases and J by 5 bases, with 16 bases between the two germline ends. The CDR3 is made up of 16 amino acids. The V gene's germline CDR1 is SEHNR and CDR2 FQNEAQ (reference sequence). The CDR3 DNA is TGTGCCAGCAGCTTTCTAACGGCAGCGATGAATGAAAAACTGTTTTTT. Translated: CASSFLTAAMNEKLFF.

V and J are TRBV19 and TRBJ2-5; D unresolved. Trimming shortened V by 6 bases and J by 4 bases, and 12 bases separated the two germline ends. The CDR3 extends over 13 amino acids. Germline lookup yields CDR1 LNHDA and CDR2 SQIVND (reference sequence). The DNA for the CDR3 is TGTGCCAGTAGGGTGACCACGGGAGAGACCCAGTACTTC. This gives the protein CASRVTTGETQYF. Complete variable domain (other parts from reference TRBV19 and TRBJ2-5): DGGITQSPKYLFRKEGQNVTLSCEQNLNHDAMYWYRQDPGQGLRLIYYSQIVNDFQKGDIAEGYSVSREKKESFPLTVTSAQKNPTAFYLCASRVTTGETQYFGPGTRLLVL.